This TCR beta chain was retrieved from a study of blood T cell repertoires in COVID-19. Whole-study context: Nucleic acid was either cDNA or gDNA, and it came from T cells, B-cell-depleted T cells, or PBMCs.

Germline CDR1 ENHRY, CDR2 SYGVKD. CDR3 length: 15 amino acids. Trimming took 11 bases from V and 6 from J; bases not matched to a gene: 19. Methods used by the authors: Amplification of reference gene primers was used by the study to estimate nucleated cell counts. Assay used: immunoSEQ multiplex PCR; TCRdb lists only in-frame clones, some missing. The DNA was the basis for D and trimming; V, J and clone size are from that table. The profile shows 400,000 to 450,000 clones, 88% of them singletons. A Seattle source enrolled patients during active infection and followed them longitudinally. This chain uses TRBV10-3 with TRBJ2-7, with TRBD1 matching 7 bases. The source material was peripheral blood. This TCR came from a woman aged 50 to 60 with COVID-19, enrolled during active disease. CDR3 loop: CAAADSQGTEGEQYF. In nucleotides, the CDR3 is TGTGCCGCGGCTGACTCTCAGGGGACAGAAGGCGAGCAGTACTTC.